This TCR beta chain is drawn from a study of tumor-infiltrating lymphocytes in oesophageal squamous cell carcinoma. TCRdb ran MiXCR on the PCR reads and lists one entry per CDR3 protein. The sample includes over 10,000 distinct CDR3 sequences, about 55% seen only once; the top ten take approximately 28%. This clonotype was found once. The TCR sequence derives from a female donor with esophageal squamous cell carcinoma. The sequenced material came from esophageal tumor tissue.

The CDR3 is CASVTGDIRETQYF. The CDR3 nucleotides read TGTGCCAGCGTTACAGGGGACATAAGGGAGACCCAGTACTTC. V usage is TRBV28 and J usage is TRBJ2-7; 7 nucleotides agree with TRBD1. The J call is in doubt because the DNA end fits TRBJ2-5 better. The V gene's germline CDR1 is MDHEN and CDR2 SYDVKM. This CDR3 contains 14 residues.